Each of the 24 T cell receptor beta chains below was sequenced from the same sample in a study of T cell repertoires in cytomegalovirus infection. MiXCR was run by TCRdb on the reads, yielding one entry per CDR3 protein. The table shows about 740,000 distinct CDR3 sequences, with roughly 35% occurring only once. The sequencing input was PBMCs. These receptors came from a human donor in good health (CMV status not recorded). Some clones in this sample may be carry-over from other donors' samples.

This clonotype was picked up many times. The rearrangement uses TRBV28 and TRBJ1-5, with D uncertain. The germline V and J ends were trimmed by 6 bases and 0 bases, with 9 bases remaining between them. CDR1 is MDHEN and CDR2 is SYDVKM in the germline V gene. This CDR3 comprises 14 residues. The chain's CDR3 is CASSPLYSNQPQHF. CDR3 nucleotide sequence: TGTGCCAGCAGCCCCCTTTATAGCAATCAGCCCCAGCATTTT.

This clonotype showed up many times. V and J are TRBV28 and TRBJ1-1; 7 bases align to TRBD1. Germline V gives CDR1 MDHEN, CDR2 SYDVKM. The CDR3 loop spans 14 amino acids. V trimming: 5 bases; J trimming: 4 bases; junction bases outside the gene matches: 7. The CDR3 loop is CASSLDRTVTEAFF. CDR3 DNA sequence: TGTGCCAGCAGTCTGGACAGGACTGTCACTGAAGCTTTCTTT.

This chain uses TRBV28 with TRBJ1-5; D unresolved. V lost 3 bases to trimming and J lost 1 base, with 10 bases between them. There are 15 residues in the CDR3. The germline V gene encodes CDR1 MDHEN and CDR2 SYDVKM. CDR3 nucleotides: TGTGCCAGCAGTTTTACCCGGATAAGCAATCAGCCCCAGCATTTT. Its protein product is CASSFTRISNQPQHF.

This clonotype was counted a few times. The gene calls are TRBV9 and TRBJ1-1, with TRBD1 matching 7 bases. The CDR3 contains 16 residues. V shed 0 bases, J shed 3 bases, and the junction held 8 bases outside the gene matches. Germline V gene lookup returns CDR1 SGDLS and CDR2 YYNGEE. The DNA of the CDR3 is TGTGCCAGCAGCGTAGCTGGAGGGGGCGCCGACACTGAAGCTTTCTTT. Protein sequence: CASSVAGGGADTEAFF.

This clonotype was observed a few times. This rearrangement joins TRBV7-6 to TRBJ2-1, with D perhaps matching TRBD1 (5 bases). CDR1 SGHVS and CDR2 FNYEAQ come from the germline V gene. V lost 1 base, J lost 6 bases, and 10 bases lay in between. This CDR3 is built from 14 residues. CDR3 sequence (DNA): TGTGCCAGCAGCTTAGGTTTGACAGCCAATGAGCAGTTCTTC. Encoded protein: CASSLGLTANEQFF.

Only one count was recorded for this clonotype. The DNA of the CDR3 is TGTGCCAGTCGCCGGACAGGGGGGTTTTACGAGCAGTACTTC. As protein: CASRRTGGFYEQYF. V and J are TRBV27 and TRBJ2-7; 10 bases fit TRBD1. In germline, CDR1 is MNHEY, CDR2 SMNVEV (reference sequence). The ends lost 9 bases at V and 4 bases at J; junction bases unmatched: 9. The CDR3 spans 14 residues.

The chain carries TRBV7-2 and TRBJ2-4, with 7 bases fitting TRBD1. Germline CDR1 reads SGHTA; CDR2 reads FQGNSA. The length of the CDR3 is 13 residues. Trimming took 5 bases from V and 10 from J; bases not matched to a gene: 8. In DNA, the CDR3 is TGTGCCAGCAGCCGACTCGACAGGGCAATTCAGTACTTC. Protein sequence: CASSRLDRAIQYF.

Many counts were recorded for this clonotype. The chain combines TRBV28 with TRBJ2-7; D ambiguous. The V end lost 8 bases, the J end lost 1 base, and 9 bases lay between the germline ends. The CDR3 has 12 residues. Germline assignment: CDR1 MDHEN and CDR2 SYDVKM. CDR3 amino acids: CASGEGSYEQYF. CDR3 bases: TGTGCCAGCGGGGAAGGGTCCTACGAGCAGTACTTC.

This clonotype was observed at least ten times. The V and J genes are TRBV7-2 and TRBJ1-5; D unresolved. The CDR3 length is 13 residues. Trimming left V 4 bases short and J 7 bases short, with 11 bases between. CDR1 and CDR2 (germline): SGHTA, FQGNSA. In DNA form, the CDR3 reads TGTGCCAGCAGCTCCGGGGTCCTCCAGCCCCAGCATTTT. This translates into CASSSGVLQPQHF.

Only a few counts were recorded for this clonotype. This sequence joins TRBV6-1 and TRBJ2-2; tentatively, D is TRBD1 (5 bases). The ends were cut back, 3 bases at V and 4 bases at J, with 9 bases in the middle. This CDR3 contains 14 residues. Per the germline V gene, CDR1 is MNHNS and CDR2 is SASEGT. CDR3 sequence: CASSDGHPTGELFF. CDR3 DNA: TGTGCCAGCAGTGACGGACACCCCACCGGGGAGCTGTTTTTT.

The chain carries TRBV28 and TRBJ1-2; weak D call: TRBD1 (6 bases). CDR3 size: 13 residues. The V gene's germline CDR1 is MDHEN and CDR2 SYDVKM. Deletions cut 7 bases from V and 5 bases from J, with 14 bases between. CDR3 amino acids: CASTMTGLYGYTF. DNA of the CDR3: TGTGCCAGCACCATGACAGGACTATATGGCTACACCTTC.

About this clonotype: Lacking the conserved final phenylalanine or tryptophan, this CDR3 likely reflects a read error. The chain joins TRBV6-2 or TRBV6-3 to TRBJ2-3, with 7 bases identical to TRBD1. The CDR3 extends over 18 amino acids. Trimming at V came to 5 bases and at J to 5 bases, leaving 19 bases not matched to a gene. Germline-derived CDR1 and CDR2 are MNHEY and SVGEGT. CDR3 DNA: TGTGCCAGCAGTATTGGAAGTTTAGGGGGCGATTATCGAGATACGCAGTATGTT. It yields the protein CASSIGSLGGDYRDTQYV.

This sequence joins TRBV20-1 and TRBJ2-1, with TRBD2 matching 7 bases. This CDR3 has 15 residues. The germline gives CDR1 DFQATT, CDR2 SNEGSKA (reference sequence). J was trimmed by 7 bases and V by 4 bases; bases with no gene match: 13. The CDR3 nucleotides are TGCAGTGCTAACGCTGGTATGCTGGGAGGGAATGAGCAGTTCTTC. Translation gives CSANAGMLGGNEQFF.

Of note for this clonotype: The CDR3 ends on some other residue instead of the conserved phenylalanine or tryptophan, so this is likely a read error. J is TRBJ2-7 and V is TRBV5-4, with a weak D call TRBD2 (5 bases). The V end was cut by 0 bases, the J end by 6 bases, with 19 bases between. The germline V gene has CDR1 SGHNT and CDR2 YYREEE (reference sequence). This CDR3 spans 16 amino acids. For the CDR3, the DNA is TGTGCCAGCAGCTTGGGCCCTAGGGAGTATTCCGGCGAGCAGTACTTA. Residues: CASSLGPREYSGEQYL.

A remark on this clonotype: With a much larger clone just one base away, this may be a read error. The chain carries TRBV7-2 and TRBJ1-2; D may be TRBD1 (5 bases). This CDR3 has 15 residues. The germline CDR1 and CDR2 sequences are SGHTA and FQGNSA. The V and J ends lost 2 bases and 6 bases respectively, with 16 bases between them. CDR3 region: CASSLRDPVWDGYTF. The CDR3 DNA sequence: TGTGCCAGCAGCTTAAGGGACCCGGTTTGGGATGGCTACACCTTC.

The chain recombines TRBV28 with TRBJ1-2, with TRBD1 identical over 7 bases. The germline V gene has CDR1 MDHEN and CDR2 SYDVKM. The V and J ends lost 6 bases and 6 bases, in that order; junction bases with no gene match: 13. The CDR3 has 15 residues. The CDR3 DNA is TGTGCCAGCAGACCATCCACAGGGGCGGGAAATGGCTACACCTTC. Encoded protein: CASRPSTGAGNGYTF.

This clonotype has a count of ten or more. J is TRBJ2-1 and V is TRBV6-1; 9 nucleotides match TRBD1. The CDR3 is made up of 15 amino acids. J gave up 3 bases and V 6 bases, and 6 bases lay outside the gene matches. Germline CDR1 and CDR2: MNHNS and SASEGT. The CDR3 region has the DNA TGTGCCAGCAGAGGGACAGGGTGGTTCTACAATGAGCAGTTCTTC. It encodes CASRGTGWFYNEQFF.

The chain has TRBV7-9 and TRBJ1-1, with D hard to call. The CDR3 covers 16 residues. Trimming removed 1 base at V and 7 bases at J, with 19 bases between. CDR1 and CDR2 from the germline V gene are SEHNR and FQNEAQ (reference sequence). Here the CDR3 DNA reads TGTGCCAGCAGCTTAGAGGAGGAACACCTTGGTGTTGAAGCTTTCTTT. It codes for CASSLEEEHLGVEAFF.

The chain couples TRBV4-1 to TRBJ1-1; perhaps TRBD1 as D (5 bases). Germline V gene lookup returns CDR1 MGHRA and CDR2 YSYEKL. V was cut by 0 bases and J by 10 bases, with 15 bases left in between. This CDR3 is 14 amino acids long. CDR3 residues: CASSQEGDPIGAFF. As DNA, the CDR3 is TGCGCCAGCAGCCAAGAGGGGGATCCCATCGGAGCTTTCTTT.

This chain connects TRBV28 to TRBJ2-2; the D gene is possibly TRBD1 (6 bases). Germline CDR1 MDHEN, CDR2 SYDVKM. The CDR3 spans 15 residues. The V and J ends lost 6 bases and 13 bases respectively, with 24 bases between them. The CDR3 region has the DNA TGTGCCAGCAGCCAACCTCGGGGCAGGGGCTCCGTGCTGTTTTTT. This encodes CASSQPRGRGSVLFF. The full variable domain, completed using reference TRBV28 and TRBJ2-2, is DVKVTQSSRYLVKRTGEKVFLECVQDMDHENMFWYRQDPGLGLRLIYFSYDVKMKEKGDIPEGYSVSREKKERFSLILESASTNQTSMYLCASSQPRGRGSVLFFGEGSRLTVL.

The chain has TRBV20-1 and TRBJ2-7; no firm D call. Germline CDR1 DFQATT, CDR2 SNEGSKA (reference sequence). V was shortened by 3 bases and J by 4 bases, with 13 bases between the two germline ends. The CDR3 sequence is 13 residues long. The DNA of the CDR3 is TGCAGTGCTAGTTCACCCTCCGGATACGAGCAGTACTTC. This translates into CSASSPSGYEQYF.

In its sample, this clonotype was seen a few times. Here the CDR3 reads CAKRQGANTEAFF. CDR3 DNA sequence: TGTGCCAAGCGACAGGGAGCGAACACTGAAGCTTTCTTT. V and J are TRBV10-3 and TRBJ1-1; 7 bases match TRBD1. The V segment lost 10 bases and the J segment 1 base; nucleotides outside the gene matches: 6. This CDR3 has 13 amino acids. Germline CDR1 and CDR2: ENHRY and SYGVKD.

J is TRBJ2-3 and V is TRBV2; 12 bases are shared with TRBD2. The CDR3 is 16 amino acids. V was pared by 4 bases and J by 4 bases, with 6 bases of the junction left unmatched. Germline values: CDR1 SNHLY, CDR2 FYNNEI. The CDR3 bases are TGTGCCAGCAGTGGACTAGCGGGAGTTCGGGCAGATACGCAGTATTTT. It specifies CASSGLAGVRADTQYF. Full variable domain (outside the CDR3, taken from reference TRBV2 and TRBJ2-3): EPEVTQTPSHQVTQMGQEVILRCVPISNHLYFYWYRQILGQKVEFLVSFYNNEISEKSEIFDDQFSVERPDGSNFTLKIRSTKLEDSAMYFCASSGLAGVRADTQYFGPGTRLTVL.

On this clonotype itself: A read error may produce the germline difference seen at one junction end. The V gene is TRBV10-3, the J gene TRBJ2-7, with TRBD2 matching 7 bases. Looked up from germline, CDR1 is ENHRY and CDR2 is SYGVKD. The CDR3 consists of 14 residues. The chain's CDR3 is CASSDRLAWDEQYF. As DNA, the CDR3 is TGTGCCAGCAGTGACCGACTAGCATGGGACGAGCAGTACTTC.